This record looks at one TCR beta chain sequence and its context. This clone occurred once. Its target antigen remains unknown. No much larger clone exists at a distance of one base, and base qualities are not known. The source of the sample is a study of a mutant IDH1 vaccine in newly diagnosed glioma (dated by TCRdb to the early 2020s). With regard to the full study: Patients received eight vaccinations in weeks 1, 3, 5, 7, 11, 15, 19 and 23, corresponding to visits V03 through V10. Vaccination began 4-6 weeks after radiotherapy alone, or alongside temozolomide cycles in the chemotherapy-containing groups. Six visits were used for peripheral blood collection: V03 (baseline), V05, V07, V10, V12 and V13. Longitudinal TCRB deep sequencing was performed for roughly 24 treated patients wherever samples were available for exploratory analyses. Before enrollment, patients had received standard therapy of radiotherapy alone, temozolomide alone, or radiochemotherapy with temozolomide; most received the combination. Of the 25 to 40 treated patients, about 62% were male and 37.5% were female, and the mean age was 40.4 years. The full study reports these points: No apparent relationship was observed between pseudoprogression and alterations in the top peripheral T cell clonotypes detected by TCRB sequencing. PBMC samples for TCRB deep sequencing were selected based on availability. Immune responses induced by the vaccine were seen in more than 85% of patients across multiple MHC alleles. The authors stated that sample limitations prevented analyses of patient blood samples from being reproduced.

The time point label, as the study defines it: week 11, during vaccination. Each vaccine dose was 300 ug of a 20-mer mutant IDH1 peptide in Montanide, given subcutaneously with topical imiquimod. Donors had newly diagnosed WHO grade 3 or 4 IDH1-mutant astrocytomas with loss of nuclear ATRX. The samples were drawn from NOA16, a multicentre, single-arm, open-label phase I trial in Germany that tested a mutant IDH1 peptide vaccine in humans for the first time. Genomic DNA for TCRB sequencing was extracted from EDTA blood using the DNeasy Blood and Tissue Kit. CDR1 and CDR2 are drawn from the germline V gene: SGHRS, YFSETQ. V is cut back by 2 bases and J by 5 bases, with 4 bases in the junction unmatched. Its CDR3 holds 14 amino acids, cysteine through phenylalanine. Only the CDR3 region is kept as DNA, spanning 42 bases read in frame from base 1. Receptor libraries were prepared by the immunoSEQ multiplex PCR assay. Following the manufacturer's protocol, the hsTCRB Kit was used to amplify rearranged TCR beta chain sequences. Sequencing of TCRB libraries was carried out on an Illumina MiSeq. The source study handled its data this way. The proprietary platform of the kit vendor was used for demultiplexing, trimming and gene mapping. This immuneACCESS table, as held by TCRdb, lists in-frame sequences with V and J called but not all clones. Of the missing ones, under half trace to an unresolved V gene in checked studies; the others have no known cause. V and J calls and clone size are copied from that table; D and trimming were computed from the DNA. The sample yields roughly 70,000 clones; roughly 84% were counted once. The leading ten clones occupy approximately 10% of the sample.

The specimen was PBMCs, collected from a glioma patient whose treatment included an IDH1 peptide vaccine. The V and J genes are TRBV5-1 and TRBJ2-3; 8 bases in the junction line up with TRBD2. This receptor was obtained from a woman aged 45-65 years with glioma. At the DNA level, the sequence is TGCGCCAGCAGCTTTGCAGCGGGGGAAGATACGCAGTATTTT. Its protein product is CASSFAAGEDTQYF.